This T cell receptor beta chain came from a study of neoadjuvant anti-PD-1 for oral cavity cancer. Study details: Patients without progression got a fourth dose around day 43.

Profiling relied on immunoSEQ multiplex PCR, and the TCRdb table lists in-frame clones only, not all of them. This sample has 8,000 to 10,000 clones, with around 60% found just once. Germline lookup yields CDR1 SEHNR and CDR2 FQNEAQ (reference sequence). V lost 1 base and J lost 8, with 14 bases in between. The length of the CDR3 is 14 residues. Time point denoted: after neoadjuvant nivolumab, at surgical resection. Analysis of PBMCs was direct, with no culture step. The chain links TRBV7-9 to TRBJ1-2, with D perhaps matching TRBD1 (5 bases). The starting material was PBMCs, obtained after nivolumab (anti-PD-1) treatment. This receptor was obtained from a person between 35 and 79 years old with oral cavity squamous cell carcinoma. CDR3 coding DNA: TGTGCCAGCAGCTTAGAAAAGGGCTGGGGCGGCTACACCTTC. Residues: CASSLEKGWGGYTF.